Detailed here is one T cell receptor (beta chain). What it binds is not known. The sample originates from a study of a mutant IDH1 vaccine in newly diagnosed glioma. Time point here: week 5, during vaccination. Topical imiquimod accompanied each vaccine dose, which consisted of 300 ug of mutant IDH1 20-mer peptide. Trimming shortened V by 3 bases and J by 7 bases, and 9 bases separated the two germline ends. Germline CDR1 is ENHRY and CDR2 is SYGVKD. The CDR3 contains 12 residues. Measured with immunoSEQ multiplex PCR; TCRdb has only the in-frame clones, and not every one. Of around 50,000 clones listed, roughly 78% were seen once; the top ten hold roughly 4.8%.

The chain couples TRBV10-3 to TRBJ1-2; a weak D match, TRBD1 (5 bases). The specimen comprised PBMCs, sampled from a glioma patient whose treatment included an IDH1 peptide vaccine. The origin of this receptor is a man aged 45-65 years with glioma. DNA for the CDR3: TGTGCCATCAGTGATCAGGGTGGTGGCTACACCTTC. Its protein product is CAISDQGGGYTF.